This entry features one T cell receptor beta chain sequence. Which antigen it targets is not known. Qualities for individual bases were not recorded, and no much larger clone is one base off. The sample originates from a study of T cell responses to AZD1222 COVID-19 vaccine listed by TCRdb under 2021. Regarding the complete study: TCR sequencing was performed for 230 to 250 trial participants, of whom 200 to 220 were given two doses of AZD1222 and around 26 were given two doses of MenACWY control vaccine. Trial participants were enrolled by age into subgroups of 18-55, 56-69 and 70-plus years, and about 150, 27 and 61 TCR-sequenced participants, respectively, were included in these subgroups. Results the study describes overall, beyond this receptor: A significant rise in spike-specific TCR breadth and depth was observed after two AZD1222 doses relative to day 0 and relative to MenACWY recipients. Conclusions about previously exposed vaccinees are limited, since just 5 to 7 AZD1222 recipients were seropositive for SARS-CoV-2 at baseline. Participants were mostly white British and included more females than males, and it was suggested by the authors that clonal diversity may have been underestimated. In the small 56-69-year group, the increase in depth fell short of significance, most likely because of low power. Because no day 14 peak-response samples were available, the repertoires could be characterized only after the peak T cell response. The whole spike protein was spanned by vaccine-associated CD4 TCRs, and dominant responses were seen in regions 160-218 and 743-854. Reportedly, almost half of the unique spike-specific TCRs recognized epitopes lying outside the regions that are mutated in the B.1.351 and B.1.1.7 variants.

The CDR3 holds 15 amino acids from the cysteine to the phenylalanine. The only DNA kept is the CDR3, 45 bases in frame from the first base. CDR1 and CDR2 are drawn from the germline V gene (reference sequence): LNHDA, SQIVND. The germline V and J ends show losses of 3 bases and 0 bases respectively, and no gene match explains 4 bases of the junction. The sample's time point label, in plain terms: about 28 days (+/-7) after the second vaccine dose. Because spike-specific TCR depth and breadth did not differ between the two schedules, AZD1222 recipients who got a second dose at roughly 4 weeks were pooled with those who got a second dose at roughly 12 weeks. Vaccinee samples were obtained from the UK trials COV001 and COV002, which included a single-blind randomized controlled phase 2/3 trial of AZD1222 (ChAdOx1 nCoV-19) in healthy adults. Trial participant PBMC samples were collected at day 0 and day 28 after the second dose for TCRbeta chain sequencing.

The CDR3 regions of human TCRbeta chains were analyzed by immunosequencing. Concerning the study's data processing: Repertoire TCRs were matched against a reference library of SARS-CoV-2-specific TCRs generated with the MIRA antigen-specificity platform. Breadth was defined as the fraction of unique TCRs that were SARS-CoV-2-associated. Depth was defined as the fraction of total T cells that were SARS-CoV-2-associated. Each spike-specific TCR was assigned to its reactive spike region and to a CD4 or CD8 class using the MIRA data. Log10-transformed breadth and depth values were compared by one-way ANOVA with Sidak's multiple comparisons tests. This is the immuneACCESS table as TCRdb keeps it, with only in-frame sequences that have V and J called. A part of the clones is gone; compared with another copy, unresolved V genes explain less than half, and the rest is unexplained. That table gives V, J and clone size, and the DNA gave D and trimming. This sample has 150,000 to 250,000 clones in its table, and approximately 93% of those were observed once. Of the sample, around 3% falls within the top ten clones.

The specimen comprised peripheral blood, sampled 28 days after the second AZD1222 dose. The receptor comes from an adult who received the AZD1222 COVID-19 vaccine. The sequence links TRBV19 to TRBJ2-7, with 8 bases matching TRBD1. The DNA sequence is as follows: TGTGCCAGTAGTATTCCAGGGGGCCTCTCCTACGAGCAGTACTTC. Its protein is CASSIPGGLSYEQYF. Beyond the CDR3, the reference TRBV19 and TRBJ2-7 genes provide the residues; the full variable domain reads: DGGITQSPKYLFRKEGQNVTLSCEQNLNHDAMYWYRQDPGQGLRLIYYSQIVNDFQKGDIAEGYSVSREKKESFPLTVTSAQKNPTAFYLCASSIPGGLSYEQYFGPGTRLTVT.